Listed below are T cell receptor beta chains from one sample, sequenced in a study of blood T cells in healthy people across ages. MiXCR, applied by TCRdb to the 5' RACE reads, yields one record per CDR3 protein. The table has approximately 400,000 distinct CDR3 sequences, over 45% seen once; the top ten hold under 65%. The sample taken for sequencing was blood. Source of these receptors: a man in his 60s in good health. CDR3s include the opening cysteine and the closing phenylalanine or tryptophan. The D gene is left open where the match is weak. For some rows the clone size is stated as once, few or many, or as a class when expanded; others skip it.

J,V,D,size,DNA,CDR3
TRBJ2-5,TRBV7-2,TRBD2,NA,TGTGCCAGCAGCTTAGAGGCTAGCGGGACCCTCGGAACCCAGTACTTC,CASSLEASGTLGTQYF
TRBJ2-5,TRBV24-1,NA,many,TGTGCCACCAGTGATACCTCACGGGGGCGAGAGACCCAGTACTTC,CATSDTSRGRETQYF
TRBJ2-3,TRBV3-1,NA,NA,TGTGCCAGCAGCCTCGGGAGTCGGAATACGCAGTATTTT,CASSLGSRNTQYF
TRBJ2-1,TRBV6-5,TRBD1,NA,TGTGCCAGCAGCTACGAAGGGACAGGGGGTATTTCGGAGCAGTTCTTC,CASSYEGTGGISEQFF
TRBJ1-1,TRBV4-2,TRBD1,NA,TGTGCCAGCAGCCAAGGGGCCCGGGACAGGGTGACTGAAGCTTTCTTT,CASSQGARDRVTEAFF
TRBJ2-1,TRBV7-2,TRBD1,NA,TGTGCCAGCAGCTTAGGAGGGGTGGGGACAGCCTACAATGAGCAGTTCTTC,CASSLGGVGTAYNEQFF
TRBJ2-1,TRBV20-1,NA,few,TGCAGTGCGGGAGAACCCGGGGCTCCCTTTAGCAATGAGCAGTTCTTC,CSAGEPGAPFSNEQFF
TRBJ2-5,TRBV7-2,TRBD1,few,TGTGCCAGCAGCTTAATGACAGGGTCAGAAGAGACCCAGTACTTC,CASSLMTGSEETQYF
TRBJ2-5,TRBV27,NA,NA,TGTGCCAGCAGTTTAAATAGCCCCCCGGGGCAAGAGACCCAGTACTTC,CASSLNSPPGQETQYF
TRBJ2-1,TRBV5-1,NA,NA,TGCGCCAGCAGCTTGGCAGAACTTCGAGGTTCCAATGAGCAGTTCTTC,CASSLAELRGSNEQFF
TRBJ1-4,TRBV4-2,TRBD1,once,TGTGCCAGCAGCGATACAACAGGGGTTAGTGAAAAACTGTTTTTT,CASSDTTGVSEKLFF
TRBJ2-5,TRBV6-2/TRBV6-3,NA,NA,TGTGCCAGCAGACAACAGGGCTCTGAGGAGACCCAGTACTTC,CASRQQGSEETQYF
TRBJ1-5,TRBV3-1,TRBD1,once,TGTGCCAGCAGCCTGACCTCAGGACAGGGGAGCAATCAGCCCCAGCATTTT,CASSLTSGQGSNQPQHF
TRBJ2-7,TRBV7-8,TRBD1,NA,TGTGCCAGCAGCCCAGGGACAGGGAGCAACGAGCAGTACTTC,CASSPGTGSNEQYF
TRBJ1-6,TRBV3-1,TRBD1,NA,TGTGCCAGCAGAAAACAGGGGAGCTCCTATAATTCACCCCTCCACTTT,CASRKQGSSYNSPLHF
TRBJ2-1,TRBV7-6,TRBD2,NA,TGTGCCAGCAGCTTAGGGGCTAGCGGGTTCTACAATGAGCAGTTCTTC,CASSLGASGFYNEQFF
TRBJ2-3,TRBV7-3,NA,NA,TGTGCCAGCAGCTCGGACGATACCCGCACAGATACGCAGTATTTT,CASSSDDTRTDTQYF
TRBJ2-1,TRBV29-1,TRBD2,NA,TGCAGCGTCCTACGCCTAGCGGGACGCGAGCAGTTCTTC,CSVLRLAGREQFF
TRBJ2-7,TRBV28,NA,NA,TGTGCCAGCAGTTTCGACAGGACCCCCTACGAGCAGTACTTC,CASSFDRTPYEQYF
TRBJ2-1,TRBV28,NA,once,TGTGCCAGCAGTTTTGTCTTTGGCTCTAAAGGCATTCAGGAGTTCTTC,CASSFVFGSKGIQEFF
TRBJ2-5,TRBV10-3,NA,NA,TGTGCCATCGGCCAGGGTCTGAGTGAGACCCAGTACTTC,CAIGQGLSETQYF
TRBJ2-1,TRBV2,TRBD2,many,TGTGCCAGCAGTGAAGCTCCTAGCGGGACTCGTAATGAGCAGTTCTTC,CASSEAPSGTRNEQFF
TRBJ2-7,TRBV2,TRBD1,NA,TGTACCAGCAGCGAAGGTAGCGGGACAGGGGCCTACGAGCAGTACTTC,CTSSEGSGTGAYEQYF
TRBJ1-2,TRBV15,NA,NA,TGTGCCACCAGCAGAGGGACCCAGGGAGGCTATGGCTACACCTTC,CATSRGTQGGYGYTF
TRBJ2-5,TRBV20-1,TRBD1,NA,TGCAGTGCTGGAGAAACAGGGGACCAGACCCAGTACTTC,CSAGETGDQTQYF
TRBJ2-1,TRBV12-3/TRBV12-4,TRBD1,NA,TGTGCCAGCAACTGGGGGACAGGGGGGAATGAGCAGTTCTTC,CASNWGTGGNEQFF
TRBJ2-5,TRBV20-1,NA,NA,TGCAGTGCTAGAGATCGGCAGTCCATACAAGAGACCCAGTACTTC,CSARDRQSIQETQYF
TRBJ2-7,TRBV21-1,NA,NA,TGTGCCAGCAGCAAAGCCCCCTCCTTGGACAGTTGGCCCCGATGTTTCGAGCAGTACTTC,CASSKAPSLDSWPRCFEQYF
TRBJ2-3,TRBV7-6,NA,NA,TGTGCCAGCAGCTTAGCCGAGGAGGGGGCGGACACAGATACGCAGTATTTT,CASSLAEEGADTDTQYF
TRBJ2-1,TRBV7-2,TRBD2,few,TGTGCCAGCAGCGCCCCAGCGGGGGGGCTTTTGGGTGAGCAGTTCTTC,CASSAPAGGLLGEQFF
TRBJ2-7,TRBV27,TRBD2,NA,TGCGCCAGCAGTTCCCTAGCGGGAGGGCCCCACGAGCAGTACTTC,CASSSLAGGPHEQYF
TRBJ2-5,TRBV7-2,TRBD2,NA,TGTGCCAGCAGCCTCCGGGGACTAGCGGGAGGAGAGACCCAGTACTTC,CASSLRGLAGGETQYF
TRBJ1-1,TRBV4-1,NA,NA,TGCGCCAGCAGGCGAGAAGGGGAGGTGAACACTGAAGCTTTCTTT,CASRREGEVNTEAFF
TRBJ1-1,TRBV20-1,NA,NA,TGCAGTGCTAGAGATCGTGGGCCCTCGGGTGATGAAGCTTTCTTT,CSARDRGPSGDEAFF
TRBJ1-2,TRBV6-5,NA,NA,TGTGCCAGCAGTTATGGTAACTATGGCTACACCTTC,CASSYGNYGYTF
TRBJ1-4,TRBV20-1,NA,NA,TGCAGTGCTGACGAGGGAGCAACTAATGAAAAACTGTTTTTT,CSADEGATNEKLFF
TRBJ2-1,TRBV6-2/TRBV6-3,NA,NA,TGTGCCAGCAGTTACCTCACCGACTCCAATGAGCAGTTCTTC,CASSYLTDSNEQFF
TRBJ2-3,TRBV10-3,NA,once,TGTGCCATCACCACGGGACCGAGCACAGATACGCAGTATTTT,CAITTGPSTDTQYF
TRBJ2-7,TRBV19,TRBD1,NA,TGTGCCAGTAGTATCGGACAGGGGGCGGAGGAGCAGTACTTC,CASSIGQGAEEQYF
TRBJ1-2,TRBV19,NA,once,TGTGCCAGTAAACAAGCACGACTCAACTATGGCTACACCTTC,CASKQARLNYGYTF
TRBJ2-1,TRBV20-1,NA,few,TGCAGTGCTAGAGATGGGCCGGGACGACCAATCGCGTTCTTC,CSARDGPGRPIAFF
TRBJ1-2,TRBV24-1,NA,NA,TGTGCCACCAGTGAGGCGGGAAATAACTATGGCTACACCTTC,CATSEAGNNYGYTF
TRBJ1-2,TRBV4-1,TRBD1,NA,TGCGCCAGCAGCCAGTCGGGACAGGGAGCTAACTATGGCTACACCTTC,CASSQSGQGANYGYTF
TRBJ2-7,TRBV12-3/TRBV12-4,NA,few,TGTGCCAGCAGTTCTGGGGGTGGGGTCTACGAGCAGTACTTC,CASSSGGGVYEQYF
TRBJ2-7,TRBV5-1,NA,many,TGCGCCAGCAGCTTGGAGGGTTCTTCCTACGAGCAGTACTTC,CASSLEGSSYEQYF
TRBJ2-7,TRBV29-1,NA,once,TGCAGCGTTGAAGACGAGAAGAAGTGGCCCAGCGGCCCCTACGAGCAGTACTTC,CSVEDEKKWPSGPYEQYF
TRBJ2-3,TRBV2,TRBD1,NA,TGTGCCAGCAGTGAAGCGCGAGGGGGCAGAAACACAGATACGCAGTATTTT,CASSEARGGRNTDTQYF
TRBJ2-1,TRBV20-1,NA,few,TGCAGTGCTAGAGCAATGAGGAGGGGGGCGATTCAGTTCTTC,CSARAMRRGAIQFF
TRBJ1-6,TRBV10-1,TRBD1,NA,TGCGCCAGCAGTGAGTCGGAACAGGGGGCCAATTCACCCCTCCACTTT,CASSESEQGANSPLHF
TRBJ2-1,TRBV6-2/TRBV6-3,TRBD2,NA,TGTGCCAGCAGTTACCTCTTAGCGGGAGGGACCTACAATGAGCAGTTCTTC,CASSYLLAGGTYNEQFF
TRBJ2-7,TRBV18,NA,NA,TGTGCCAGCTCACCCGGACCGTACTACGAGCAGTACTTC,CASSPGPYYEQYF
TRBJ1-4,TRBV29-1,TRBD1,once,TGCAGCGTCAGCAGGGGACAGGGGGCAACTAATGAAAAACTGTTTTTT,CSVSRGQGATNEKLFF
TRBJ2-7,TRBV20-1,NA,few,TGCAGTGCTAGAGATCAGCCGTACGAGCAGTACTTC,CSARDQPYEQYF
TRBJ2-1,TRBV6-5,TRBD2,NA,TGTGCCAGCAGCCCACGGGGAGGGAGAAGGAATGAGCAGTTCTTC,CASSPRGGRRNEQFF